This T cell receptor (beta chain) originates from a study of cytomegalovirus exposure and HLA in healthy donors. Study-level findings and limits: Some highly shared sequence variants likely arose as a pipeline artifact.

With 4 bases clipped from V and 5 bases from J, the junction kept 8 bases outside the gene matches. Germline lookup yields CDR1 LGHNA and CDR2 YNFKEQ. The CDR3 has 15 residues. This clone was seen once. Its antigen is not identified. Use of 60 Vbeta and 13 Jbeta primers characterized the PCR. Here immunoSEQ multiplex PCR was the method, and the copy in TCRdb shows in-frame clones only, minus some. The table lists 150,000 to 200,000 clones, more than 75% of them singletons. Material: PBMCs. This sequence originates from a woman younger than 35 in good health and CMV-seronegative. The rearrangement links TRBV4-2 to TRBJ1-5; 7 bases agree with TRBD1. CDR3 in amino acids: CASSRDSSAYQPQHF. CDR3 in DNA: TGTGCCAGCAGCCGGGACAGCTCAGCTTATCAGCCCCAGCATTTT.